The 3 T cell receptor beta chains given below trace back to one sample, sequenced in a study of OX40 agonist ivuxolimab in advanced cancers. Method: immunoSEQ multiplex PCR; TCRdb's copy keeps in-frame clones and lacks some. The repertoire holds about 86,000 clones, with about 90% as singletons. Source: CD4+ or CD8+ T cells sorted from blood, taken in a trial of the OX40 agonist ivuxolimab. Receptors were obtained from an adult with an advanced solid tumor such as melanoma, head and neck, liver or kidney cancer.

The gene calls are TRBV10-3 and TRBJ2-5, with TRBD1 identical over 8 bases. The CDR3 has 14 amino acids. From germline, CDR1 is ENHRY and CDR2 SYGVKD. Trimming removed 4 bases from V and 1 base from J; junction bases left unmatched: 2. CDR3 sequence: CAISGTGGQETQYF. Here the CDR3 DNA reads TGTGCCATCAGTGGCACAGGGGGCCAAGAGACCCAGTACTTC.

The chain recombines TRBV9 with TRBJ2-5, with D perhaps TRBD1 (7 bases). Trimming shortened V by 0 bases and J by 5 bases, and 14 bases separated the two germline ends. CDR3 length: 15 residues. Germline CDR1 and CDR2: SGDLS and YYNGEE. CDR3: CASSVAQGGRETQYF. CDR3 sequence (DNA): TGTGCCAGCAGCGTAGCGCAGGGGGGTAGGGAGACCCAGTACTTC.

The V and J genes are TRBV9 and TRBJ2-7, with TRBD2 as a possible D gene (5 bases). Germline assignment: CDR1 SGDLS and CDR2 YYNGEE. V lost 0 bases and J 0 bases, leaving 10 bases between the germline ends. The CDR3 covers 15 residues. CDR3 DNA: TGTGCCAGCAGCGTAGGGGTAGCGTACTCCTACGAGCAGTACTTC. Protein sequence: CASSVGVAYSYEQYF.